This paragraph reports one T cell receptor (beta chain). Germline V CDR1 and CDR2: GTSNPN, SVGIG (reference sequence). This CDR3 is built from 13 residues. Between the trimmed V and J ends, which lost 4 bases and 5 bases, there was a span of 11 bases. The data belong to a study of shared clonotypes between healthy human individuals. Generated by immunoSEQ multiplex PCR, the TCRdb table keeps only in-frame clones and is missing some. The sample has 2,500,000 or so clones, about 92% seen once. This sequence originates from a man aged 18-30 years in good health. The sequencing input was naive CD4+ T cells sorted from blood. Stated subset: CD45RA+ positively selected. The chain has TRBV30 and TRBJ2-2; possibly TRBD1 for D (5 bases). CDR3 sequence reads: CAWTRERTGELFF. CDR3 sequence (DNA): TGTGCCTGGACCAGGGAAAGAACCGGGGAGCTGTTTTTT.